What follows is one T cell receptor (beta chain) and its context. The data originate from a study of blood T cell repertoires in COVID-19. Study-level background: Nucleic acid was either cDNA or gDNA, and it came from T cells, B-cell-depleted T cells, or PBMCs.

Authors' methods: Amplification from reference gene primers served as the basis for estimated nucleated cell counts. TCRdb's table, derived via immunoSEQ multiplex PCR, lists solely in-frame clones and lacks some. V, J and clone size reflect that table, while D and trimming were determined from the DNA. This sample carries 200,000 to 300,000 clones, 88% of them seen once, and the ten largest clones take roughly 1.2%. This CDR3 comprises 13 residues. CDR1 SQVTM and CDR2 ANQGSEA come from the germline V gene. J was trimmed by 0 bases and V by 5 bases; bases with no gene match: 1. Participants, 18 to 89 years old, spanned 25 or so US areas.

V is TRBV29-1 and J is TRBJ1-3; 7 bases agree with TRBD1. This receptor was obtained from a woman in her thirties or forties with acute COVID-19. Sequenced: PBMCs or T cells enriched from blood (not recorded which). CDR3 residues: CSVWTGSGNTIYF. CDR3 DNA: TGCAGCGTTTGGACAGGCTCTGGAAACACCATATATTTT.